The present T cell receptor beta chain was sequenced within a study of STAT5B mutations in CD4+ large granular lymphocyte leukemia. Notes on the study in general: Less than 30% of private leukemic clonotypes occurred rarely in other patients' non-leukemic repertoires. Compared with healthy controls (2/35), patient top clones favored TRBV06 (8/27). Data were not HLA-matched across samples.

As handled by the study authors: A productive frequency of 2.59 x 10-5 was the lowest detectable. Sequencing was performed with immunoSEQ multiplex PCR; in TCRdb, only in-frame clones are kept and a portion is missing. The D gene and trimming were derived from the DNA, and the V and J assignments and clone size from that table. The table records 30,000 to 40,000 clones, 75% to 85% of them present only once. CDR1 is KGHSH, CDR2 LQKENI, per germline. The CDR3 length is 13 residues. Deletions cut 2 bases from V and 7 bases from J, with 9 bases between. In regard to this clone: Its specificity is not known.

The material sequenced was CD4+ T cells from blood buffy coats. The clonotype was recovered from a human donor in good health. The chain has TRBV18 and TRBJ2-1; the D gene is possibly TRBD2 (5 bases). CDR3 sequence reads: CASSPRTQNEQFF. The CDR3 region has the DNA TGTGCCAGCTCACCAAGGACTCAGAATGAGCAGTTCTTC.